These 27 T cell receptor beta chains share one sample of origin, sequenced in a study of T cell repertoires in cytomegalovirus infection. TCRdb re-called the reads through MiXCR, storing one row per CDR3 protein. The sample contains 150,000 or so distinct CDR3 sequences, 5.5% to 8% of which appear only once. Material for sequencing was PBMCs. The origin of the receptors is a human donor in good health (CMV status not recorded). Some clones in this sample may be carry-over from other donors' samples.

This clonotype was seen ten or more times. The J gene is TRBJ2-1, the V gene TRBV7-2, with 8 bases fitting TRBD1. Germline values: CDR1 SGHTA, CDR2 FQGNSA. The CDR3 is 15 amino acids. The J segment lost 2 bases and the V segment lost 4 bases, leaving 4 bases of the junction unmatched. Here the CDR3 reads CASSSDRATYNEQFF. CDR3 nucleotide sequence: TGTGCCAGCAGCTCGGACAGGGCAACCTACAATGAGCAGTTCTTC.

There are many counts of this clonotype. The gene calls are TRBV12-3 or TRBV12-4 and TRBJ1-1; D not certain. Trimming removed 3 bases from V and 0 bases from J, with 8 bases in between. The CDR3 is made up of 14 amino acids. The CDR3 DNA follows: TGTGCCAGCAGTTTTGGGCGGATGAACACTGAAGCTTTCTTT. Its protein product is CASSFGRMNTEAFF.

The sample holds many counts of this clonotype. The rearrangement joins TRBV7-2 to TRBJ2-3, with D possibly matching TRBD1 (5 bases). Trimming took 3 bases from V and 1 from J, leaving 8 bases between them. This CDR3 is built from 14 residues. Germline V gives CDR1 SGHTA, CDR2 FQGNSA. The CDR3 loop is CASSLRQRTDTQYF. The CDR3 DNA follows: TGTGCCAGCAGCTTGAGACAGCGCACAGATACGCAGTATTTT.

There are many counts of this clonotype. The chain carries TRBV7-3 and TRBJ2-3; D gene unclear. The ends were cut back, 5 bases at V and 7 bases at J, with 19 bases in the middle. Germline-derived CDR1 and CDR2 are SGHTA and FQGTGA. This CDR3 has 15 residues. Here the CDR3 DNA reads TGTGCCAGCAGCACCCATCGGCCTCCGGGTCATACGCAGTATTTT. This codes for CASSTHRPPGHTQYF.

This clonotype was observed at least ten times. Here the CDR3 reads CASSPLGRYSGNTIYF. In DNA form, the CDR3 reads TGTGCCAGCAGCCCTCTGGGGAGATACTCTGGAAACACCATATATTTT. The chain couples TRBV7-2 to TRBJ1-3; D is uncertain. The CDR3 extends over 16 amino acids. V was shortened by 5 bases and J by 0 bases, with 14 bases between the two germline ends. Looked up from germline, CDR1 is SGHTA and CDR2 is FQGNSA.

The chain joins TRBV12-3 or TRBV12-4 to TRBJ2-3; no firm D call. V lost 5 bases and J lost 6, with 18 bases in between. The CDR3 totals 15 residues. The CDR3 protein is CASSPRAQFQDTQYF. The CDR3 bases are TGTGCCAGCAGTCCCCGGGCCCAATTTCAGGATACGCAGTATTTT.

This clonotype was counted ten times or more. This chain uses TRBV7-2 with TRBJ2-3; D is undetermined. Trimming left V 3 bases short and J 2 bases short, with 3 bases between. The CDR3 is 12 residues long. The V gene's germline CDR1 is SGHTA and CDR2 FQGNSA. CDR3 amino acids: CASSLATDTQYF. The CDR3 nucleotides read TGTGCCAGCAGCTTGGCCACAGATACGCAGTATTTT.

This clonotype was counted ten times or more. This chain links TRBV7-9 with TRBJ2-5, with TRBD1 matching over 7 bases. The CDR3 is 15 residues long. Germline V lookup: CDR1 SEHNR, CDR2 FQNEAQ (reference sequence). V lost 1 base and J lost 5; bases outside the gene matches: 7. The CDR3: CASSLVGQVGETQYF. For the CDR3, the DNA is TGTGCCAGCAGCTTAGTTGGACAGGTTGGGGAGACCCAGTACTTC. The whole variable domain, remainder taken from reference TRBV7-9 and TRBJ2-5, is DTGVSQNPRHKITKRGQNVTFRCDPISEHNRLYWYRQTLGQGPEFLTYFQNEAQLEKSRLLSDRFSAERPKGSFSTLEIQRTEQGDSAMYLCASSLVGQVGETQYFGPGTRLLVL.

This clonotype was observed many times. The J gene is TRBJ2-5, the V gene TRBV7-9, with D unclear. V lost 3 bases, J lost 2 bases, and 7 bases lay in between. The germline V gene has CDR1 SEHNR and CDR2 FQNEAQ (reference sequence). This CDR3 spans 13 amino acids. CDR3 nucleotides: TGTGCCAGCAGCTTCTGGGCGCAAGAGACCCAGTACTTC. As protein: CASSFWAQETQYF.

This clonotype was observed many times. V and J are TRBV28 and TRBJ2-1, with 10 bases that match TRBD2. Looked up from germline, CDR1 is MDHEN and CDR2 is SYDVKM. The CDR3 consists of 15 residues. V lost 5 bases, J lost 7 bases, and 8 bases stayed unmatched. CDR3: CASSASGGARNEQFF. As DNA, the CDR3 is TGTGCCAGCAGTGCCAGCGGGGGGGCGCGGAATGAGCAGTTCTTC.

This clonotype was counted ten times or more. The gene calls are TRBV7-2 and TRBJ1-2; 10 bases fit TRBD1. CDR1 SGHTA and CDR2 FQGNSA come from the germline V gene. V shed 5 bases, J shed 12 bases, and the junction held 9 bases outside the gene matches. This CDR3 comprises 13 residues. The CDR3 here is CASSVPGTGVNTF. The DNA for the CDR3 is TGTGCCAGCAGCGTTCCCGGGACAGGGGTGAACACCTTC.

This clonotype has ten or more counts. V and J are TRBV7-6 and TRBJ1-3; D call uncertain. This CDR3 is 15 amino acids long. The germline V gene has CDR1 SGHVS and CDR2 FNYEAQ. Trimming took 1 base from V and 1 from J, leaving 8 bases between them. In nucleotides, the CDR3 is TGTGCCAGCAGCTTAGACCTGAGATCTGGAAACACCATATATTTT. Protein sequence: CASSLDLRSGNTIYF.

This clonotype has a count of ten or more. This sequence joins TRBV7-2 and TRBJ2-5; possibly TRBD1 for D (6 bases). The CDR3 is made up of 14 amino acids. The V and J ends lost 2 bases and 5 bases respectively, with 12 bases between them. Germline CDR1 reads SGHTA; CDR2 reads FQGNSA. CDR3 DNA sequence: TGTGCCAGCAGCTTAAGCAGGGGTATGGAGACCCAGTACTTC. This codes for CASSLSRGMETQYF.

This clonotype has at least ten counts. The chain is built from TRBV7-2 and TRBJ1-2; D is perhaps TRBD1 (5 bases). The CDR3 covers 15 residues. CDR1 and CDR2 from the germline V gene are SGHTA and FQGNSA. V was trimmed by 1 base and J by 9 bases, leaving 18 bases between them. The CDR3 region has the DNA TGTGCCAGCAGCTTAGAACCAGGGTCTATGGGAAGCTACACCTTC. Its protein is CASSLEPGSMGSYTF.

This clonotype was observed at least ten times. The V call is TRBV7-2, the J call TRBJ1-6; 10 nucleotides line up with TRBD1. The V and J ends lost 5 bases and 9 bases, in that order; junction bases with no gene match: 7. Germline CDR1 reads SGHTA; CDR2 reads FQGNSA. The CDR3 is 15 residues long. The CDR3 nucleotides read TGTGCCAGCAGCACTAGACAGGGGGCCGCTTCACCCCTCCACTTT. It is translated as CASSTRQGAASPLHF.

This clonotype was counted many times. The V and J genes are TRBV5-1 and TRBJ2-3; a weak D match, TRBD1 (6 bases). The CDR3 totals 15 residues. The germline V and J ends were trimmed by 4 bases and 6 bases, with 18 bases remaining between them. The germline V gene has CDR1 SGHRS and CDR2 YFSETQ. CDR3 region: CASSPGQIRTDTQYF. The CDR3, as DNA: TGCGCCAGCAGCCCCGGACAGATCAGAACCGATACGCAGTATTTT.

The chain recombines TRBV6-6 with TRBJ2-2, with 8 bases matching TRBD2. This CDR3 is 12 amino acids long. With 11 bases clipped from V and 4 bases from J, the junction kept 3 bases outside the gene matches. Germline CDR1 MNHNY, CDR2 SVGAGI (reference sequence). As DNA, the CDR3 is TGTGCCGCGGGGGGCACCACCGGGGAGCTGTTTTTT. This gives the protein CAAGGTTGELFF.

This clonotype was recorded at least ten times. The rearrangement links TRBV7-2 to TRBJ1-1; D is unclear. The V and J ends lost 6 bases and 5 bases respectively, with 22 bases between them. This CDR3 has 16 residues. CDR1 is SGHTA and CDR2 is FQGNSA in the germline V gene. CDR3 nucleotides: TGTGCCAGCAGTCCTCGAGGCAGGTTACCGATAACTGAAGCTTTCTTT. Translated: CASSPRGRLPITEAFF.

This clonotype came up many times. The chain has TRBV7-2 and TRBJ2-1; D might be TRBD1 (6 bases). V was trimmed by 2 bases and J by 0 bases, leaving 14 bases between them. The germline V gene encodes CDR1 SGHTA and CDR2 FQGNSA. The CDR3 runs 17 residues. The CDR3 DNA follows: TGTGCCAGCAGCTTATTGTTCGTAGGGGGCTCCTACAATGAGCAGTTCTTC. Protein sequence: CASSLLFVGGSYNEQFF.

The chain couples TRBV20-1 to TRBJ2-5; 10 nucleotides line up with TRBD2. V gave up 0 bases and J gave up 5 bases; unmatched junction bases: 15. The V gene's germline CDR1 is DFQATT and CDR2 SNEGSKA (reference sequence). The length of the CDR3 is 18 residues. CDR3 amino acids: CSARDQETSGWRWETQYF. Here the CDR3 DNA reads TGCAGTGCTAGAGATCAGGAGACTAGCGGGTGGAGGTGGGAGACCCAGTACTTC.

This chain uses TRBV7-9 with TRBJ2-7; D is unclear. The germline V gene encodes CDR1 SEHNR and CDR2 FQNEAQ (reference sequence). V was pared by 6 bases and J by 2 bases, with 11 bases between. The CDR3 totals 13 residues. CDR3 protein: CASRSDGTYEQYF. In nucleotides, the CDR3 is TGTGCCAGCAGGTCGGACGGAACCTACGAGCAGTACTTC.

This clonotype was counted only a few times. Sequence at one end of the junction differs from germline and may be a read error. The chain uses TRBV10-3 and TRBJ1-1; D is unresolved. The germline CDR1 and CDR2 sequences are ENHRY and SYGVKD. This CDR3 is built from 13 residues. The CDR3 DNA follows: TGTGCCATCAGTGAGTCGTGGAACGCTGAAGCTTTCTTT. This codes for CAISESWNAEAFF.

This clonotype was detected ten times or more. DNA of the CDR3: TGTGCCAGCAGTGCAGTGGGGGTACCGAACACTGAAGCTTTCTTT. Residues: CASSAVGVPNTEAFF. The gene calls are TRBV2 and TRBJ1-1; possible D gene TRBD1, 5 bases. The CDR3 sequence is 15 residues long. Trimming stripped 4 bases from V and 1 base from J, with 13 bases between. CDR1 and CDR2 from the germline V gene are SNHLY and FYNNEI.

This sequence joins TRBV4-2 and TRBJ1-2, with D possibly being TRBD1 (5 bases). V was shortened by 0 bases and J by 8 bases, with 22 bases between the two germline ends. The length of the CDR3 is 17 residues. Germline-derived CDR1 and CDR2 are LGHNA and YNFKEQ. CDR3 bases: TGTGCCAGCAGCCAAGATCGAGTGTTTTGGGGCCCAGACGGCTACACCTTC. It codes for CASSQDRVFWGPDGYTF.

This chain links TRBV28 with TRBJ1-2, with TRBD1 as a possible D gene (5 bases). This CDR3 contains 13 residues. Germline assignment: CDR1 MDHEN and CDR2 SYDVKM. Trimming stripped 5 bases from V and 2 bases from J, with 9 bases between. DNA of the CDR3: TGTGCCAGCAGTGCCAGGGCCAACTATGGCTACACCTTC. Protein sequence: CASSARANYGYTF.

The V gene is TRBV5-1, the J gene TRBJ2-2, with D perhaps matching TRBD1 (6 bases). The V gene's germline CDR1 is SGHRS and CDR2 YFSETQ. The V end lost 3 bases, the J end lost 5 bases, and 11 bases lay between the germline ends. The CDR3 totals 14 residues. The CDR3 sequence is CASSSGVITGELFF. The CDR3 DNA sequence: TGCGCCAGCAGCTCAGGGGTTATAACCGGGGAGCTGTTTTTT.

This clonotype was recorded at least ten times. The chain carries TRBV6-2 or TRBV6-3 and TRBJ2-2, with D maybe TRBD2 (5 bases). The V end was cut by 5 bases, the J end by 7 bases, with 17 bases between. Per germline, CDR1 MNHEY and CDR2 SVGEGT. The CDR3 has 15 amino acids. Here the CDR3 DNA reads TGTGCCAGCAGTCCCAGGACTCCTCCAGGCGGGGAGCTGTTTTTT. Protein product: CASSPRTPPGGELFF.